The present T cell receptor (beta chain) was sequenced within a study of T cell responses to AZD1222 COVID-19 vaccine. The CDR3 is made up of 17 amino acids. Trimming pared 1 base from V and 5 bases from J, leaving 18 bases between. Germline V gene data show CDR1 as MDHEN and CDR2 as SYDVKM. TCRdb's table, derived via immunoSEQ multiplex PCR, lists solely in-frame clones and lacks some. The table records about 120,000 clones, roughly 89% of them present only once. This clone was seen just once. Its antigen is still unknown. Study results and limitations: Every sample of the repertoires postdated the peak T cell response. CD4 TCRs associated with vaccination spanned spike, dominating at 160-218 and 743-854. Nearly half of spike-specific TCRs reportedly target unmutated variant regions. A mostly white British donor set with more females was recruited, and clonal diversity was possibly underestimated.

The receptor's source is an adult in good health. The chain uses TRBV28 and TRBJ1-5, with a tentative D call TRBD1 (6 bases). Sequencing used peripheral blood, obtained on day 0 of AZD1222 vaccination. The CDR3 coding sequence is TGTGCCAGCAGTTTATTGGTAGGGGGGTTTGTAGATCAGCCCCAGCATTTT. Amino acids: CASSLLVGGFVDQPQHF.